The clone carrying this T cell receptor (beta chain) was picked up many times. What it binds is unknown. The data originate from a study of molecular identifiers for immune sequencing clone quantification. Listed TCR primers, together with previously described methods, were used for the bulk TCR libraries. A single record per CDR3 protein comes from TCRdb applying MiXCR to the PCR reads. The sample holds about 640,000 distinct CDR3 sequences; 15% to 20% are singletons and the top ten take 0.75% to 0.95%. Overall study results and limits: Reportedly, one cell's Jurkat TCR RNA was detected within 1,100,000 naive CD8 cells. Whereas naive cells kept under 1% of molecules in clones above 20 RNA copies, such clones held over 97% in effectors.

J lost 0 bases, V lost 4 bases, and 5 bases had no gene match. The CDR3 contains 16 residues. Per the germline V gene, CDR1 is LGHDT and CDR2 is YNNKEL (reference sequence). Sequencing used naive CD8+ T cells from blood, with Jurkat cell RNA spiked in. The subset here: FACS-sorted CD8+CD4-CCR7+CD45RA+ naive T cells. The chain couples TRBV3-1 to TRBJ1-5, with 8 bases fitting TRBD1. This clonotype originated in a human donor in good health. Some libraries in this study had Jurkat cell RNA spiked in. The CDR3 spells CASSPDDRGSNQPQHF. The DNA of the CDR3 is TGTGCCAGCAGCCCCGACGACAGGGGTAGCAATCAGCCCCAGCATTTT. Supplemented by reference TRBV3-1 and TRBJ1-5, the full variable domain reads DTAVSQTPKYLVTQMGNDKSIKCEQNLGHDTMYWYKQDSKKFLKIMFSYNNKELIINETVPNRFSPKSPDKAHLNLHINSLELGDSAVYFCASSPDDRGSNQPQHFGDGTRLSIL.